This T cell receptor beta chain was found in a study of monozygotic twins with inflammatory bowel disease. The study, taken as a whole, reports: Healthy twins shared more clonotypes with others than IBD patients, most markedly active ones.

TCRdb re-called the 5' RACE reads and catalogs CDR3 proteins one per entry, DNA excluded. Seen in this sample are around 150,000 distinct CDR3 sequences; the ten most common clones hold 2.8%. About this clonotype: Its specificity is unknown.

The specimen sequenced was blood. This clonotype was sampled from a human donor with ulcerative colitis or Crohn's disease, or a healthy co-twin of an affected twin (not recorded which).

The CDR3 reads CASSVDQSSYNEQFF. The chain joins TRBV19 to TRBJ2-1. CDR1 and CDR2 (germline): LNHDA, SQIVND (reference sequence). The CDR3 spans 15 residues.